The source of this T cell receptor beta chain is a study of blood T cell repertoires in COVID-19. Study-wide background: From the United States, Italy and Spain came samples of acute and convalescent COVID-19. PBMCs, B-cell-depleted T cells, or T cells provided the cDNA or gDNA that made up the material.

There are 13 residues in the CDR3. Trimming cost V 1 base and J 3 bases, with 7 bases left between them. Germline CDR1 is SGHDN and CDR2 is FVKESK. The Seattle patients, enrolled during active infection, were followed longitudinally. Per the authors' pipeline: Estimation of nucleated cell counts was performed using reference gene primer amplification. Produced via immunoSEQ multiplex PCR; TCRdb's table is partial and in-frame only. That table supplies the V and J calls and clone size; D and trimming were determined from the DNA. Here the sample spans some 450,000 clones, 70% to 90% being singletons. V gene TRBV14 combines with J gene TRBJ2-7; a possible D gene is TRBD1 (5 bases). The sequencing input was peripheral blood. The TCR originated in a man between 18 and 35 years old with COVID-19, enrolled during active disease. In nucleotides, the CDR3 is TGTGCCAGCAGCCAAGGACAGCTCTACGAGCAGTACTTC. Translating it yields CASSQGQLYEQYF.